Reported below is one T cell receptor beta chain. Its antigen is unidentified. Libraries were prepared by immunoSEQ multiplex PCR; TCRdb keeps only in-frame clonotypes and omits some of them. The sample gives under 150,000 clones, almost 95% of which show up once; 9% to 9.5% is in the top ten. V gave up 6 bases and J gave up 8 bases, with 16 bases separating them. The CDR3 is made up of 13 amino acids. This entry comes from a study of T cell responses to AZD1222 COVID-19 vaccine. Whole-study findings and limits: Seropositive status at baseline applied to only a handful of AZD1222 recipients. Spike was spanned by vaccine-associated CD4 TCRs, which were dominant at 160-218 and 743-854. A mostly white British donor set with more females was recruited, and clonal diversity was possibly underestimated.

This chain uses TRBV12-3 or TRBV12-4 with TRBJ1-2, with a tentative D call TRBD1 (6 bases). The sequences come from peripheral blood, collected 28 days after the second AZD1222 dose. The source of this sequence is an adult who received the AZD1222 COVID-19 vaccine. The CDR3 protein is CASSLTGIRGYTF. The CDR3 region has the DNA TGTGCCAGCAGCCTAACAGGGATTAGGGGCTACACCTTC.